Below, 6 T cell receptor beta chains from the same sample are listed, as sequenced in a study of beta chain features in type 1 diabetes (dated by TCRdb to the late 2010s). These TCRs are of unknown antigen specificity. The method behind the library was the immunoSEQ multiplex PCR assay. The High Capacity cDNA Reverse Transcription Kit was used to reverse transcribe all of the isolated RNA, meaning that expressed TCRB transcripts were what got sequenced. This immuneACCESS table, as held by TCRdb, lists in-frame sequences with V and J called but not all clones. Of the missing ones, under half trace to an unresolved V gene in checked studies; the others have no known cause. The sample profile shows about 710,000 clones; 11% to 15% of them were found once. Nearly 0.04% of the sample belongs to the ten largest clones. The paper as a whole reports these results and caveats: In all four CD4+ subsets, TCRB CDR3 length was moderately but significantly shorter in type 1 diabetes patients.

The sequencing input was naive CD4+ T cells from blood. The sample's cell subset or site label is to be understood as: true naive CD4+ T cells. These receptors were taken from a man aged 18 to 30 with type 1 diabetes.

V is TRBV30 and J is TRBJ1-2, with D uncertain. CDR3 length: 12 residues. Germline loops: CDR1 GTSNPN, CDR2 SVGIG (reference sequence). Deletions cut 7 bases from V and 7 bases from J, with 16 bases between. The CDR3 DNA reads TGTGCCTCCAAGGCAGAACCGAGTGGCTACACCTTC. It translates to CASKAEPSGYTF.

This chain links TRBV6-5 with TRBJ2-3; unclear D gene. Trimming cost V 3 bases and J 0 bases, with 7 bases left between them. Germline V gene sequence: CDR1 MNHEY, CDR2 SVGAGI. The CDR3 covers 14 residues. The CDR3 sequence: CASSYFGSTDTQYF. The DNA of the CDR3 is TGTGCCAGCAGTTATTTCGGTAGCACAGATACGCAGTATTTT.

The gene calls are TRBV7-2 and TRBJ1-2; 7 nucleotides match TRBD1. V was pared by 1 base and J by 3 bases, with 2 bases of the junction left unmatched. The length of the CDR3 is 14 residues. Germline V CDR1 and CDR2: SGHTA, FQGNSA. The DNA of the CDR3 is TGTGCCAGCAGCTTAGGACAGGGCGACTATGGCTACACCTTC. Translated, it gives CASSLGQGDYGYTF.

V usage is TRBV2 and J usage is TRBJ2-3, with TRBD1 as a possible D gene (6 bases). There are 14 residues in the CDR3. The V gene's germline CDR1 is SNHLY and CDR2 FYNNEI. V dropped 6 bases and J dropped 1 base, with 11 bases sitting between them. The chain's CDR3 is CASRRQAGTDTQYF. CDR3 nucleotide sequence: TGTGCCAGCAGGAGACAGGCAGGCACAGATACGCAGTATTTT.

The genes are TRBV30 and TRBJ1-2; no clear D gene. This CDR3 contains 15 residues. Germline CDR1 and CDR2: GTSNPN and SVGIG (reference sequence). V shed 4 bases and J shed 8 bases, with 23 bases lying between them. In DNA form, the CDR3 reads TGTGCCTGGATCTCCGAAGGAAGTCCCCCCTTCGGCTACACCTTC. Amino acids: CAWISEGSPPFGYTF.

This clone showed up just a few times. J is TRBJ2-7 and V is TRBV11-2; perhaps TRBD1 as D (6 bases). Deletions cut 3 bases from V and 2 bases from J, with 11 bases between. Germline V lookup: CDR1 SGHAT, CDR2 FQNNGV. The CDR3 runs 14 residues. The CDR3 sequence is CASSFGQFTYEQYF. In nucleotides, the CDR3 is TGTGCCAGCAGCTTTGGACAGTTCACCTACGAGCAGTACTTC. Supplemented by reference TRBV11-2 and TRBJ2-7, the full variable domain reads EAGVAQSPRYKIIEKRQSVAFWCNPISGHATLYWYQQILGQGPKLLIQFQNNGVVDDSQLPKDRFSAERLKGVDSTLKIQPAKLEDSAVYLCASSFGQFTYEQYFGPGTRLTVT.